This TCR beta chain was captured in a study of T cell responses to AZD1222 COVID-19 vaccine. Study as a whole: Samples with a second dose at about 4 or about 12 weeks were pooled together.

Method: immunoSEQ multiplex PCR; TCRdb's copy keeps in-frame clones and lacks some. The sample gives more than 75,000 clones, roughly 94% of which show up once; around 5.2% is in the top ten. Trimming pared 2 bases from V and 3 bases from J, leaving 12 bases between. There are 14 residues in the CDR3. Looked up from germline, CDR1 is SGHRS and CDR2 is YFSETQ. Study results and caveats: Clonal diversity was possibly underestimated; the donors were predominantly white British and more often female. None of the repertoires were sampled until the peak T cell response had passed. CD4 TCRs associated with vaccination spanned spike, dominating at 160-218 and 743-854.

The sample holds one count of this clone. What it binds is unknown. The chain couples TRBV5-1 to TRBJ2-7; D is undetermined. This material consisted of peripheral blood, taken on day 0 of AZD1222 vaccination. The sequence derives from an adult in good health. CDR3 loop: CASSLQSNFYEQYF. The CDR3 nucleotides are TGCGCCAGCAGCTTACAAAGTAATTTCTACGAGCAGTACTTC. Drawing the rest from reference TRBV5-1 and TRBJ2-7, the complete variable domain is KAGVTQTPRYLIKTRGQQVTLSCSPISGHRSVSWYQQTPGQGLQFLFEYFSETQRNKGNFPGRFSGRQFSNSRSEMNVSTLELGDSALYLCASSLQSNFYEQYFGPGTRLTVT.